The 10 T cell receptor beta chains below all came from one sample that was sequenced in a study of shared clonotypes between healthy human individuals. The naive CD8 fraction comprised CD45RO-negative cells positively selected for CCR7 and excluded terminally differentiated effector memory CD45RA+ cells. The data were produced by immunoSEQ multiplex PCR, yet TCRdb's version contains in-frame clones alone and is incomplete. The sample records around 700,000 clones, around 92% being singletons. What was sequenced was naive CD8+ T cells sorted from blood. The receptors here all came from a man younger than 40 in good health.

The chain is built from TRBV13 and TRBJ2-5; a possible D gene is TRBD1 (6 bases). Germline CDR1 is PRHDT and CDR2 is FYEKMQ (reference sequence). The CDR3 is 14 amino acids. Trimming stripped 5 bases from V and 4 bases from J, with 14 bases between. CDR3 loop: CASSKIHRVETQYF. The CDR3 DNA reads TGTGCCAGCAGCAAGATACACAGGGTAGAGACCCAGTACTTC.

This clone was observed once. V usage is TRBV27 and J usage is TRBJ2-7; 10 positions agree with TRBD2. This CDR3 region has 13 residues. Losses at the gene ends were 8 bases for V and 7 bases for J; bases not matched to a gene: 8. CDR1 is MNHEY and CDR2 is SMNVEV in the germline V gene (reference sequence). This chain's CDR3 is CASSSGRAKEQYF. For the CDR3, the DNA is TGTGCCAGCTCCAGCGGGAGGGCCAAGGAGCAGTACTTC.

This sequence joins TRBV29-1 and TRBJ1-1; D remains ambiguous. V was pared by 4 bases and J by 1 base, with 4 bases between. The germline gives CDR1 SQVTM, CDR2 ANQGSEA. The CDR3 loop spans 11 amino acids. The CDR3 DNA follows: TGCAGCGTTGTCGAGAACACTGAAGCTTTCTTT. Its translation: CSVVENTEAFF.

This clone has just one count. The gene calls are TRBV5-5 and TRBJ2-7; no clear D. Per germline, CDR1 SGHKS and CDR2 YYEKEE (reference sequence). Trimming removed 4 bases from V and 6 bases from J, with 17 bases in between. The CDR3 totals 14 residues. The CDR3 DNA follows: TGTGCCAGCAGCCCCCGTCTACTGGGCTTCGAGCAGTACTTC. Translating gives CASSPRLLGFEQYF. Filled out from reference TRBV5-5 and TRBJ2-7, the complete variable domain reads DAGVTQSPTHLIKTRGQQVTLRCSPISGHKSVSWYQQVLGQGPQFIFQYYEKEERGRGNFPDRFSARQFPNYSSELNVNALLLGDSALYLCASSPRLLGFEQYFGPGTRLTVT.

The rearrangement links TRBV9 to TRBJ2-7; D possibly corresponds to TRBD2 (5 bases). The CDR3 is 10 amino acids. The germline CDR1 and CDR2 sequences are SGDLS and YYNGEE. The V end was cut by 7 bases, the J end by 6 bases, with 8 bases between. The CDR3 protein is CASAGREQYF. The CDR3 DNA sequence: TGTGCCAGCGCGGGCCGCGAGCAGTACTTC.

The chain couples TRBV25-1 to TRBJ2-5; 9 bases agree with TRBD1. J lost 4 bases, V lost 7 bases, and 13 bases had no gene match. The CDR3 runs to 16 residues. From germline, CDR1 is MGHDK and CDR2 SYGVNS. This chain's CDR3 is CASNSELQGARETQYF. The CDR3 DNA is TGTGCCAGCAACTCCGAATTACAGGGGGCAAGAGAGACCCAGTACTTC.

V is TRBV27 and J is TRBJ2-1; 10 positions agree with TRBD1. In germline, CDR1 is MNHEY, CDR2 SMNVEV (reference sequence). The CDR3 contains 17 residues. V shed 5 bases and J 2 bases; nucleotides not matched to a gene: 9. The CDR3 sequence is CASSPDWTGGPYNEQFF. The DNA of the CDR3 is TGTGCCAGCAGTCCAGATTGGACAGGGGGTCCCTACAATGAGCAGTTCTTC.

The chain employs TRBV4-1 and TRBJ2-1; D may be TRBD1 or TRBD2 (5 bases each). CDR1 and CDR2 (germline): MGHRA, YSYEKL. The CDR3 length is 15 residues. V lost 4 bases and J lost 0, with 10 bases in between. The CDR3 region is CASSPGLASYNEQFF. Here the CDR3 DNA reads TGCGCCAGCAGCCCGGGGCTAGCCTCCTACAATGAGCAGTTCTTC.

J is TRBJ2-7 and V is TRBV7-2; D gene unclear. The V end lost 3 bases, the J end lost 7 bases, and 7 bases lay between the germline ends. Germline lookup yields CDR1 SGHTA and CDR2 FQGNSA. The CDR3 has 11 amino acids. The CDR3 loop is CASSFSREQYF. The CDR3 DNA reads as TGTGCCAGCAGCTTTTCGAGGGAGCAGTACTTC.

As concerns this clone: The sample contains more than one DNA sequence encoding this CDR3. CDR3 loop: CSVVGLAGSYEQYF. CDR3 coding DNA: TGCAGCGTTGTTGGGCTAGCGGGATCCTACGAGCAGTACTTC. This rearrangement joins TRBV29-1 to TRBJ2-7; 9 bases match TRBD2. Per the germline V gene, CDR1 is SQVTM and CDR2 is ANQGSEA. V lost 4 bases to trimming and J lost 1 base; unmatched junction nucleotides: 5. The CDR3 has 14 residues.